These 22 T cell receptor beta chains originate from one sample sequenced in a study of early T cells in non-severe SARS-CoV-2 infection. TCRdb recomputed calls from the 5' RACE reads with MiXCR, one row per CDR3 protein. The sample lists 35,000 to 40,000 distinct CDR3 sequences, roughly 5.4% occurring once. Input material: whole blood. The receptors stem from an adult who was a healthcare worker with PCR-confirmed SARS-CoV-2 infection or an uninfected control (not recorded which).

The chain recombines TRBV5-4 with TRBJ2-3; D is undetermined. The CDR3 runs to 15 residues. Germline V gene lookup returns CDR1 SGHNT and CDR2 YYREEE (reference sequence). Trimming shortened V by 4 bases and J by 2 bases, and 14 bases separated the two germline ends. CDR3 amino acids: CASSPTTLNTDTQYF. The DNA of the CDR3 is TGTGCCAGCAGCCCGACCACCTTGAACACAGATACGCAGTATTTT.

Comments on this clonotype: A read error is possible here, since a much larger clone lies one base away. Without the conserved terminal phenylalanine or tryptophan, this CDR3 likely stems from a read error. The chain has TRBV5-1 and TRBJ2-7; D gene ambiguous. The germline V gene has CDR1 SGHRS and CDR2 YFSETQ. The CDR3 sequence is 12 residues long. V was pared by 6 bases and J by 0 bases, with 7 bases between. CDR3 amino acids: CASTDTSYEQYS. In DNA form, the CDR3 reads TGCGCCAGCACCGACACCTCCTACGAGCAGTACTCC.

This clonotype appeared many times. The rearrangement uses TRBV7-6 and TRBJ2-5, with D maybe TRBD2 (6 bases). CDR3 length equals 13 residues. CDR1 and CDR2 from the germline V gene are SGHVS and FNYEAQ. Trimming removed 5 bases at V and 5 bases at J, with 12 bases between. The DNA for the CDR3 is TGTGCCAGCAGCCCCATGGAGGGGGAGACCCAGTACTTC. Amino acid sequence: CASSPMEGETQYF.

This sequence joins TRBV12-3 or TRBV12-4 and TRBJ2-2; D may be TRBD2 (5 bases). There are 16 residues in the CDR3. Trimming removed 4 bases from V and 6 bases from J, with 18 bases in between. CDR3 nucleotide sequence: TGTGCCAGCAGTTCCTCCACCCGGGGAAGGGCCGGGGAGCTGTTTTTT. It encodes CASSSSTRGRAGELFF.

This clonotype was detected many times. This sequence joins TRBV6-5 and TRBJ2-7; 7 nucleotides line up with TRBD1. V dropped 8 bases and J dropped 0; count of bases not matched to a gene: 7. The CDR3 sequence is 14 residues long. CDR1 and CDR2 from the germline V gene are MNHEY and SVGAGI. The CDR3: CASYRGDNSYEQYF. CDR3 in DNA: TGTGCCAGCTACAGGGGCGATAACTCCTACGAGCAGTACTTC.

This clonotype was counted only a few times. CDR3 sequence reads: CASTIGTDPRGEQFF. CDR3 nucleotides: TGTGCCAGCACCATCGGGACAGACCCCAGAGGTGAGCAGTTCTTC. The rearrangement links TRBV9 to TRBJ2-1; 7 bases map to TRBD1. J lost 9 bases, V lost 6 bases, and 15 bases had no gene match. The CDR3 runs 15 residues. Germline CDR1 SGDLS, CDR2 YYNGEE.

This clonotype was seen once. A read error may be the cause here, since a much bigger clone is one base away. The chain recombines TRBV28 with TRBJ2-3; D is uncertain. CDR1 MDHEN and CDR2 SYDVKM come from the germline V gene. The length of the CDR3 is 13 residues. Trimming took 7 bases from V and 0 from J, leaving 8 bases between them. Here the CDR3 reads CASNPLSTDTQYF. As DNA, the CDR3 is TGTGCCAGCAATCCACTGAGCACAGATACGCAGTATTTT.

The J gene is TRBJ2-1, the V gene TRBV19; 7 bases are shared with TRBD2. The CDR3 has 17 residues. The trim removed 0 bases at V and 0 bases at J, leaving 5 bases unmatched. CDR1 LNHDA and CDR2 SQIVND come from the germline V gene (reference sequence). The CDR3 protein is CASSIDRGGSSYNEQFF. DNA of the CDR3: TGTGCCAGTAGTATAGATCGGGGCGGGAGCTCCTACAATGAGCAGTTCTTC.

In its sample, this clonotype was seen many times. The gene calls are TRBV7-9 and TRBJ1-1; D uncertain. V was pared by 5 bases and J by 0 bases, with 7 bases between. The V gene's germline CDR1 is SEHNR and CDR2 FQNEAQ (reference sequence). The length of the CDR3 is 13 residues. The CDR3 is CASSITVNTEAFF. CDR3 coding DNA: TGTGCCAGCAGCATAACAGTGAACACTGAAGCTTTCTTT.

This clonotype was seen at least ten times. V is TRBV6-1 and J is TRBJ2-1, with unresolved D. The CDR3 is 14 residues long. The V and J ends lost 6 bases and 6 bases respectively, with 15 bases between them. Germline-derived CDR1 and CDR2 are MNHNS and SASEGT. DNA of the CDR3: TGTGCCAGCAGGGGTCCAATGTTTTCCAATGAGCAGTTCTTC. Amino acids: CASRGPMFSNEQFF.

This clonotype was recorded many times. The CDR3 nucleotides read TGTGCCAGCAGCTTAACCCCGCGGGGGGGCGGTGCCAATGAGCAGTTCTTC. Its protein product is CASSLTPRGGGANEQFF. The V and J genes are TRBV7-2 and TRBJ2-1; 9 bases align to TRBD2. CDR1 is SGHTA, CDR2 FQGNSA, per germline. Trimming removed 2 bases from V and 6 bases from J; junction bases left unmatched: 11. This CDR3 is 17 amino acids long.

This clonotype was counted a few times. This chain joins TRBV12-3 or TRBV12-4 and TRBJ2-3; D might be TRBD1 (6 bases). CDR3 size: 14 residues. Trimming removed 4 bases from V and 4 bases from J, with 12 bases in between. CDR3 protein: CASSSTYRADTQYF. CDR3 DNA: TGTGCCAGCAGTTCCACGTACAGGGCAGATACGCAGTATTTT.

V gene TRBV5-6 combines with J gene TRBJ2-7, with 9 nucleotides matching TRBD1. The V gene end was trimmed by 4 bases and the J gene end by 3 bases; junction bases not matched to a gene: 2. CDR3 length: 13 residues. Germline CDR1 is SGHDT and CDR2 is YYEEEE. Here the CDR3 DNA reads TGTGCCAGCAGCGGGACAGGGCTCTACGAGCAGTACTTC. As protein: CASSGTGLYEQYF.

In this sample, this clonotype turned up many times. The V gene is TRBV11-2, the J gene TRBJ1-5; 7 nucleotides match TRBD1. The CDR3 spans 15 residues. The germline CDR1 and CDR2 sequences are SGHAT and FQNNGV. J gave up 6 bases and V 5 bases, and 10 bases lay outside the gene matches. In DNA, the CDR3 is TGTGCCAGCAGCCCAAACGACAGGGATAGTCAGCCCCAGCATTTT. It codes for CASSPNDRDSQPQHF.

The sample holds many counts of this clonotype. J is TRBJ2-1 and V is TRBV29-1, with D possibly matching TRBD1 (5 bases). The CDR3 spans 16 residues. V was cut by 0 bases and J by 7 bases, with 19 bases left in between. Per the germline V gene, CDR1 is SQVTM and CDR2 is ANQGSEA. The CDR3 DNA reads TGCAGCGTTGAAGATCCTGGGGCTCTACTAAAGAATGAGCAGTTCTTC. This codes for CSVEDPGALLKNEQFF.

This clonotype was seen repeatedly, ten times or more. The gene calls are TRBV5-5 and TRBJ2-5; the match to TRBD1 covers 8 bases. The germline CDR1 and CDR2 sequences are SGHKS and YYEKEE (reference sequence). The CDR3 sequence is 15 residues long. V lost 5 bases and J lost 2; bases outside the gene matches: 8. CDR3 residues: CASRTSGTGQETQYF. The DNA for the CDR3 is TGTGCCAGCAGAACATCCGGGACAGGACAAGAGACCCAGTACTTC.

Ten or more counts support this clonotype. The genes are TRBV19 and TRBJ2-1, with D tentatively TRBD2 (5 bases). This CDR3 has 15 residues. V lost 5 bases to trimming and J lost 5 bases, with 16 bases between them. CDR1 is LNHDA, CDR2 SQIVND, per germline (reference sequence). DNA of the CDR3: TGTGCCAGTAGTCCCTGGGTAGCGACCAACAATGAGCAGTTCTTC. This codes for CASSPWVATNNEQFF.

The CDR3 DNA sequence: TGTGCCAGCAGCCGGGGGAGAATAGCCAAAAACATTCAGTACTTC. This sequence encodes CASSRGRIAKNIQYF. V is TRBV3-1 and J is TRBJ2-4; D is perhaps TRBD1 or TRBD2 (5 bases each). The CDR3 loop spans 15 amino acids. Germline assignment: CDR1 LGHDT and CDR2 YNNKEL (reference sequence). V was clipped by 4 bases and J by 0 bases, with 10 bases between them.

The chain carries TRBV11-2 and TRBJ2-7; 7 bases align to TRBD1. V shed 0 bases, J shed 6 bases, and the junction held 8 bases outside the gene matches. Germline V gene lookup returns CDR1 SGHAT and CDR2 FQNNGV. The CDR3 runs to 15 residues. In nucleotides, the CDR3 is TGTGCCAGCAGCTTAGATCTGAGACAGGGCGCCGAGCAGTACTTC. This translates into CASSLDLRQGAEQYF. The variable domain in full, completed from reference TRBV11-2 and TRBJ2-7, reads EAGVAQSPRYKIIEKRQSVAFWCNPISGHATLYWYQQILGQGPKLLIQFQNNGVVDDSQLPKDRFSAERLKGVDSTLKIQPAKLEDSAVYLCASSLDLRQGAEQYFGPGTRLTVT.

In its sample, this clonotype was seen a few times. This chain joins TRBV5-5 and TRBJ1-2; D may be TRBD1 (6 bases). The CDR3 is 13 residues long. The V end was cut by 4 bases, the J end by 8 bases, with 15 bases between. Germline V gene sequence: CDR1 SGHKS, CDR2 YYEKEE (reference sequence). The CDR3: CASSGGPSEGYTF. CDR3 bases: TGTGCCAGCAGCGGGGGCCCCTCCGAGGGCTACACCTTC. Combining the CDR3 with reference TRBV5-5 and TRBJ1-2 gives the whole variable domain DAGVTQSPTHLIKTRGQQVTLRCSPISGHKSVSWYQQVLGQGPQFIFQYYEKEERGRGNFPDRFSARQFPNYSSELNVNALLLGDSALYLCASSGGPSEGYTFGSGTRLTVV.

The chain has TRBV19 and TRBJ2-5, with 7 bases fitting TRBD1. After removal of 4 bases from V and 2 bases from J, the junction contained 4 bases not matched to a gene. The CDR3 extends over 14 amino acids. Germline V gives CDR1 LNHDA, CDR2 SQIVND (reference sequence). CDR3 in DNA: TGTGCCAGTAGTACACAGGGGAGACAAGAGACCCAGTACTTC. Translation: CASSTQGRQETQYF.

This clonotype was counted between two and nine times. J is TRBJ1-6 and V is TRBV3-1, with 11 bases that match TRBD1. With 2 bases clipped from V and 4 bases from J, the junction kept 4 bases outside the gene matches. Per germline, CDR1 LGHDT and CDR2 YNNKEL (reference sequence). The CDR3 covers 17 residues. The CDR3 here is CASSQRDRGLYNSPLHF. The CDR3 DNA follows: TGTGCCAGCAGCCAACGGGACAGGGGGTTATATAATTCACCCCTCCACTTT.